The 27 T cell receptor beta chains below were found in one sample sequenced in a study of neurological immune-mediated disorders. TCRdb itself ran the 5' RACE reads through MiXCR, one entry per CDR3 protein. Altogether tens of thousands of distinct CDR3 sequences are present, around 9.9% being singletons, with the ten largest covering about 1.7%. The sequenced sample was PBMCs. The receptors stem from a man aged 50 to 60 in good health.

This chain uses TRBV18 with TRBJ2-7, with TRBD2 identical over 8 bases. From germline, CDR1 is KGHSH and CDR2 LQKENI. V lost 3 bases to trimming and J lost 1 base; unmatched junction nucleotides: 5. The CDR3 runs to 15 residues. CDR3 DNA: TGTGCCAGCTCACCGGGCAGCGGGGGTTCCTACGAGCAGTACTTC. Protein product: CASSPGSGGSYEQYF.

Remarks on this clonotype: It may be a read error: a sequence one base away is much more abundant. The J gene is TRBJ2-5, the V gene TRBV28; D is perhaps TRBD2 (6 bases). The CDR3 sequence is 17 residues long. Looked up from germline, CDR1 is MDHEN and CDR2 is SYDVKM. CDR3: CASSLWGGSDSQETHYF. In nucleotides, the CDR3 is TGTGCCAGCAGTTTATGGGGAGGCAGCGACTCACAAGAGACCCATTACTTC.

The rearrangement links TRBV6-2 or TRBV6-3 to TRBJ1-2; D is possibly TRBD1 (5 bases). The CDR3 extends over 13 amino acids. Trimming took 10 bases from V and 2 from J, leaving 14 bases between them. Germline V gene data show CDR1 as MNHEY and CDR2 as SVGEGT. CDR3 loop: CAIRGGVNYGYTF. The CDR3 DNA sequence: TGTGCCATCAGAGGAGGGGTCAACTATGGCTACACCTTC.

This clonotype was seen ten or more times. The chain carries TRBV5-1 and TRBJ2-3, with 10 bases aligning to TRBD2. V was clipped by 4 bases and J by 2 bases; unmatched bases: 7. This CDR3 comprises 16 residues. The germline gives CDR1 SGHRS, CDR2 YFSETQ. The CDR3 protein is CASSLWTSGNTDTQYF. As DNA, the CDR3 is TGCGCCAGCAGCCTGTGGACTAGCGGTAACACAGATACGCAGTATTTT.

This clonotype has at least ten counts. The chain recombines TRBV2 with TRBJ2-2; D gene unclear. This CDR3 is 11 amino acids long. Trimming shortened V by 6 bases and J by 4 bases, and 3 bases separated the two germline ends. Germline lookup yields CDR1 SNHLY and CDR2 FYNNEI. CDR3 bases: TGTGCCAGCAGGGGCACCGGGGAGCTGTTTTTT. Amino acid sequence: CASRGTGELFF.

This clonotype was seen repeatedly, ten times or more. The CDR3 DNA follows: TGCGCCAGCAGCTCTCGGACCGAGTCCTACGAGCAGTACTTC. Translated: CASSSRTESYEQYF. The chain uses TRBV5-1 and TRBJ2-7, with D unclear. This CDR3 is 14 amino acids long. Germline V gene lookup returns CDR1 SGHRS and CDR2 YFSETQ. V lost 3 bases, J lost 1 base, and 11 bases lay in between.

This clonotype was seen many times. The gene calls are TRBV2 and TRBJ2-3; 13 bases match TRBD2. Germline CDR1 SNHLY, CDR2 FYNNEI. This CDR3 spans 16 amino acids. V was pared by 6 bases and J by 2 bases, with 5 bases of the junction left unmatched. The chain's CDR3 is CASRRLAGGHTDTQYF. CDR3 bases: TGTGCCAGCAGGAGACTAGCGGGGGGCCACACAGATACGCAGTATTTT.

This clonotype has at least ten counts. This rearrangement joins TRBV7-2 to TRBJ2-5; 10 bases match TRBD2. Germline CDR1 reads SGHTA; CDR2 reads FQGNSA. This CDR3 region has 14 residues. V shed 4 bases, J shed 13 bases, and the junction held 12 bases outside the gene matches. The CDR3 reads CASSSSRTSGQRYF. CDR3 nucleotide sequence: TGTGCCAGCAGCTCCTCTCGGACTAGCGGCCAGAGGTACTTC.

This clonotype was found many times. CDR3 protein: CASSQDMSSLAYEQYF. CDR3 DNA: TGCGCCAGCAGCCAAGATATGTCTAGCCTAGCCTACGAGCAGTACTTC. The V gene is TRBV4-1, the J gene TRBJ2-7, with a tentative D call TRBD2 (5 bases). V shed 0 bases and J shed 2 bases, with 14 bases lying between them. The germline V gene has CDR1 MGHRA and CDR2 YSYEKL. The CDR3 length is 16 residues.

This clonotype was counted many times. V is TRBV12-3 or TRBV12-4 and J is TRBJ2-3; maybe TRBD2 (6 bases). CDR3 length: 14 residues. V was cut by 5 bases and J by 1 base, with 10 bases left in between. Written as DNA, the CDR3 is TGTGCCAGCAGTCCCGGGGGAGGCACAGATACGCAGTATTTT. Translated: CASSPGGGTDTQYF.

This clonotype was found a few times. The V call is TRBV20-1, the J call TRBJ2-1; TRBD2 matches 11 bases. The CDR3 loop spans 12 amino acids. Germline CDR1 is DFQATT and CDR2 is SNEGSKA (reference sequence). CDR3 residues: CGLAGGINEQFF. For the CDR3, the DNA is TGCGGGCTAGCGGGAGGCATAAATGAGCAGTTCTTC.

This clonotype was picked up many times. The V gene is TRBV5-1, the J gene TRBJ2-3; TRBD1 matches at 7 bases. The germline V gene has CDR1 SGHRS and CDR2 YFSETQ. The trim removed 3 bases at V and 2 bases at J, leaving 3 bases unmatched. This CDR3 region has 14 residues. CDR3 sequence (DNA): TGCGCCAGCAGCTGGGGGACAGTCACAGATACGCAGTATTTT. It encodes CASSWGTVTDTQYF.

The V call is TRBV20-1, the J call TRBJ2-5, with a possible D match to TRBD2 (6 bases). This CDR3 is built from 14 residues. The ends were cut back, 3 bases at V and 6 bases at J, with 17 bases in the middle. Germline values: CDR1 DFQATT, CDR2 SNEGSKA (reference sequence). CDR3: CSASPTSWSKTQYF. The CDR3 nucleotides are TGCAGTGCTAGTCCCACTAGCTGGAGTAAGACCCAGTACTTC.

This clonotype was seen repeatedly, ten times or more. The rearrangement links TRBV20-1 to TRBJ2-5, with TRBD1 matching over 11 bases. The CDR3 sequence is 14 residues long. The germline CDR1 and CDR2 sequences are DFQATT and SNEGSKA (reference sequence). V dropped 5 bases and J dropped 5; count of bases not matched to a gene: 7. The CDR3, as DNA: TGCAGTGCTCCTGGACAGGGGGCGAAGGAGACCCAGTACTTC. This translates into CSAPGQGAKETQYF.

This clonotype was detected many times. The V gene is TRBV20-1, the J gene TRBJ2-3; a possible D gene is TRBD2 (7 bases). Trimming left V 6 bases short and J 0 bases short, with 22 bases between. Germline-derived CDR1 and CDR2 are DFQATT and SNEGSKA (reference sequence). There are 17 residues in the CDR3. CDR3 loop: CSAKEAGAYRSTDTQYF. As DNA, the CDR3 is TGCAGTGCCAAGGAGGCGGGGGCCTACCGGAGCACAGATACGCAGTATTTT.

There are many counts of this clonotype. The CDR3 protein is CASSLPTPGEGLEQYF. The CDR3 DNA reads TGTGCCAGCAGCTTACCGACTCCTGGGGAGGGCCTCGAGCAGTACTTC. This rearrangement joins TRBV7-9 to TRBJ2-7, with TRBD2 matching over 7 bases. V shed 2 bases and J 6 bases; nucleotides not matched to a gene: 13. This CDR3 is 16 amino acids long. CDR1 and CDR2 from the germline V gene are SEHNR and FQNEAQ (reference sequence).

This clonotype was seen ten or more times. J is TRBJ2-6 and V is TRBV12-3 or TRBV12-4, with 7 bases identical to TRBD1. The CDR3 is 16 residues long. V shed 7 bases, J shed 2 bases, and the junction held 8 bases outside the gene matches. The CDR3, as DNA: TGTGCCAGCATCCTGACAGGGAAAACTGGGGCCAACGTCCTGACTTTC. Its translation: CASILTGKTGANVLTF.

This clonotype was detected a few times. The chain combines TRBV18 with TRBJ2-6; D may be TRBD1 (6 bases). The CDR3 covers 17 residues. Germline CDR1 reads KGHSH; CDR2 reads LQKENI. V lost 3 bases, J lost 4 bases, and 16 bases lay in between. Here the CDR3 DNA reads TGTGCCAGCTCACCCCAGGGGCCGGGTTCCGGGGCCAACGTCCTGACTTTC. This gives the protein CASSPQGPGSGANVLTF.

There are many counts of this clonotype. This sequence joins TRBV6-2 or TRBV6-3 and TRBJ2-3; TRBD1 is a possible D gene (5 bases). This CDR3 is built from 14 residues. CDR1 is MNHEY, CDR2 SVGEGT, per germline. V lost 0 bases and J 3 bases, leaving 7 bases between the germline ends. The CDR3 here is CASSYSSGTDTQYF. DNA for the CDR3: TGTGCCAGCAGTTACTCTTCAGGGACAGATACGCAGTATTTT.

This clonotype has ten or more counts. The CDR3 loop is CSARNRGFSNYGYTF. CDR3 nucleotides: TGCAGTGCTAGGAACAGGGGGTTTTCTAACTATGGCTACACCTTC. This chain links TRBV20-1 with TRBJ1-2; 8 nucleotides agree with TRBD1. Losses at the gene ends were 3 bases for V and 0 bases for J; bases not matched to a gene: 6. The CDR3 totals 15 residues. CDR1 and CDR2 (germline): DFQATT, SNEGSKA (reference sequence).

This clonotype appeared many times. This chain connects TRBV3-1 to TRBJ2-7; possibly TRBD1 for D (6 bases). V was trimmed by 4 bases and J by 1 base, leaving 17 bases between them. CDR3 length equals 16 residues. The germline CDR1 and CDR2 sequences are LGHDT and YNNKEL (reference sequence). The CDR3 here is CASSRDPGTLSYEQYF. In DNA form, the CDR3 reads TGTGCCAGCAGCCGCGACCCCGGGACACTGTCCTACGAGCAGTACTTC.

In this sample, this clonotype turned up many times. V and J are TRBV7-2 and TRBJ1-6; D is uncertain. The CDR3 has 16 residues. Germline CDR1 and CDR2: SGHTA and FQGNSA. Deletions cut 5 bases from V and 3 bases from J, with 14 bases between. For the CDR3, the DNA is TGTGCCAGCAGCCCCCTCATGGGAGGCTATAATTCACCCCTCCACTTT. The encoded protein is CASSPLMGGYNSPLHF.

V is TRBV7-2 and J is TRBJ1-5; 7 bases map to TRBD1. The V gene end was trimmed by 1 base and the J gene end by 2 bases; junction bases not matched to a gene: 11. This CDR3 is 18 amino acids long. Germline V gene sequence: CDR1 SGHTA, CDR2 FQGNSA. The CDR3 region has the DNA TGTGCCAGCAGCTTAGTGGGAGGGGGCGCGGAGGGCAATCAGCCCCAGCATTTT. As protein: CASSLVGGGAEGNQPQHF.

Ten or more counts support this clonotype. J is TRBJ2-1 and V is TRBV5-1; 11 nucleotides line up with TRBD2. The junction had 7 bases not matched to a gene; V was cut back by 0 bases and J by 8 bases. Germline-derived CDR1 and CDR2 are SGHRS and YFSETQ. The CDR3 is 16 amino acids. DNA of the CDR3: TGCGCCAGCAGCTTGGCCAATAGCGGGAGGGCCCATGAGCAGTTCTTC. This gives the protein CASSLANSGRAHEQFF.

This clonotype occurred many times. V usage is TRBV3-1 and J usage is TRBJ1-6; tentative D call: TRBD1 (5 bases). Trimming left V 2 bases short and J 4 bases short, with 15 bases between. Germline CDR1 reads LGHDT; CDR2 reads YNNKEL (reference sequence). The CDR3 is made up of 17 amino acids. CDR3 sequence: CASSQWVGADYNSPLHF. In DNA form, the CDR3 reads TGTGCCAGCAGCCAATGGGTCGGGGCCGATTATAATTCACCCCTCCACTTT.

This clonotype has ten or more counts. This sequence joins TRBV5-1 and TRBJ2-1; the match to TRBD2 covers 10 bases. V shed 3 bases and J 1 base; nucleotides not matched to a gene: 4. CDR3 length equals 16 residues. Germline-derived CDR1 and CDR2 are SGHRS and YFSETQ. CDR3 DNA: TGCGCCAGCAGCTCTGGACTAGCGGTGTCCTACAATGAGCAGTTCTTC. It codes for CASSSGLAVSYNEQFF.

At least ten counts were recorded for this clonotype. V and J are TRBV28 and TRBJ2-7; TRBD1 or TRBD2 may be the D gene (6 bases each). CDR1 is MDHEN and CDR2 is SYDVKM in the germline V gene. The length of the CDR3 is 15 residues. V was clipped by 5 bases and J by 4 bases, with 18 bases between them. The CDR3 coding sequence is TGTGCCAGCAGTCCGCAAGGGGGGTTAGTATACGAGCAGTACTTC. Translating it yields CASSPQGGLVYEQYF. Full variable domain (remainder filled in from reference TRBV28 and TRBJ2-7): DVKVTQSSRYLVKRTGEKVFLECVQDMDHENMFWYRQDPGLGLRLIYFSYDVKMKEKGDIPEGYSVSREKKERFSLILESASTNQTSMYLCASSPQGGLVYEQYFGPGTRLTVT.